Listed below are T cell receptor beta chains from one sample, sequenced in a study of post-analysis software for immune sequencing data. TCRdb passed the PCR reads through MiXCR, listing each CDR3 protein once. In the table there are about 680,000 distinct CDR3 sequences, approximately 59% of which are singletons. The specimen was blood. All receptors derive from a girl aged 2 to 10 with multiple sclerosis. Both conserved end residues are part of each CDR3. Expanded clones are given a class, and other clones once, few, many or no size at all.

size: once
J: TRBJ2-1
V: TRBV12-3/TRBV12-4
CDR3: CASSSWGHEQFF

size: -
J: TRBJ2-2
V: TRBV20-1
CDR3: CSARDLGRAGSTGELFF

size: few
J: TRBJ2-5
V: TRBV20-1
CDR3: CSGQDMLGQETQYF

size: -
J: TRBJ2-1
V: TRBV7-2
CDR3: CASSLVREQFF

size: -
J: TRBJ1-6
V: TRBV20-1
CDR3: CSAQSGDVGALHF

size: -
J: TRBJ2-7
V: TRBV29-1
CDR3: CSVVSGNSYEQYF

size: -
J: TRBJ2-3
V: TRBV10-3
CDR3: CAIRQGQSSTDTQYF

size: -
J: TRBJ2-7
V: TRBV5-4
CDR3: CASSLRGTDEQYF

size: few
J: TRBJ2-6
V: TRBV12-3/TRBV12-4
CDR3: CASRLTGPGANVLTF

size: -
J: TRBJ2-4
V: TRBV15
CDR3: CATSRGEPLAKNIQYF

size: -
J: TRBJ2-7
V: TRBV13
CDR3: CASSRPLAEQYF

size: -
J: TRBJ2-3
V: TRBV7-8
CDR3: CASSLASPQGTQQRDLGDTQYF

size: -
J: TRBJ1-2
V: TRBV29-1
CDR3: CSVFPGQGSYGYTF

size: few
J: TRBJ2-1
V: TRBV6-5
CDR3: CASSSDRADNEQFF

size: -
J: TRBJ2-1
V: TRBV2
CDR3: CASSELAGGPWGNEQFF

size: -
J: TRBJ2-5
V: TRBV7-6
CDR3: CASSLALAETQYF

size: few
J: -
V: TRBV20-1
CDR3: CSARDPDRLNEQYF

size: -
J: -
V: TRBV11-2
CDR3: CASSLRVQMQETQYF

size: -
J: TRBJ1-5
V: TRBV7-8
CDR3: CASSVQGVGQPQHF

size: -
J: -
V: TRBV7-3
CDR3: CASSLWARAENEQFF

size: -
J: TRBJ1-1
V: TRBV7-9
CDR3: CASSQTGGRTEAFF

size: -
J: TRBJ2-3
V: TRBV7-2
CDR3: CASSLSTGTQYF

size: once
J: TRBJ2-5
V: TRBV10-3
CDR3: CAISDEGLAQYF

size: -
J: TRBJ2-1
V: TRBV6-5
CDR3: CASSLDDRGLEQFF

size: -
J: TRBJ2-6
V: TRBV10-3
CDR3: CAVDGAPGADGANVLTF

size: -
J: TRBJ1-1
V: TRBV20-1
CDR3: CSAREDGGAFF

size: -
J: TRBJ2-1
V: TRBV5-1
CDR3: CASSFVMGNEQFF

size: few
J: TRBJ2-5
V: TRBV7-6
CDR3: CASSSLLPGLAHQETQYF

size: -
J: TRBJ1-2
V: TRBV27
CDR3: CASSGRGEPYGYTF

size: -
J: TRBJ2-2
V: TRBV6-2/TRBV6-3
CDR3: CASSHRGNTGELFF

size: -
J: TRBJ2-5
V: TRBV18
CDR3: CASSPKLAGVQETQYF

size: once
J: TRBJ2-1
V: TRBV7-3
CDR3: CASSLGGDGYNEQFF

size: -
J: TRBJ2-6
V: TRBV7-9
CDR3: CASEGSGANVLTF

size: few
J: TRBJ2-3
V: TRBV20-1
CDR3: CSASPEAGWADTQYF

size: -
J: TRBJ2-7
V: TRBV5-1
CDR3: CASSPYRGREFEQYF

size: -
J: TRBJ2-6
V: TRBV15
CDR3: CATSRQGVSYGANVLTF

size: few
J: TRBJ2-7
V: TRBV5-1
CDR3: CASSLGGTIPEQYF

size: -
J: TRBJ2-3
V: TRBV29-1
CDR3: CSVADAATTDTQYF

size: -
J: TRBJ2-5
V: TRBV7-9
CDR3: CAGYSPGLQETQYF

size: -
J: TRBJ2-5
V: TRBV18
CDR3: CASSPDNREETQYF

size: -
J: TRBJ2-7
V: TRBV27
CDR3: CASSLSSGVHAEQYF

size: -
J: TRBJ1-4
V: TRBV21-1
CDR3: CASKRELTFHEKLFF

size: once
J: TRBJ2-5
V: TRBV5-1
CDR3: CASSPTSGSSQETQYF

size: -
J: TRBJ1-4
V: TRBV20-1
CDR3: CSARVLWGKATNEKLFF

size: -
J: TRBJ2-5
V: TRBV7-2
CDR3: CASKGGGPGAETQYF

size: -
J: TRBJ1-1
V: TRBV6-2/TRBV6-3
CDR3: CASSYSRVFYTEAFF